This T cell receptor beta chain comes out of a study of identical twins. A single record per CDR3 protein comes from TCRdb applying MiXCR to the 5' RACE reads. Here the sample spans 1.5 million to 2 million distinct CDR3 sequences, about 32% being singletons. This clonotype was recorded at least ten times. V was trimmed by 3 bases and J by 3 bases, leaving 12 bases between them. The CDR3 consists of 13 residues. Germline CDR1 is SQVTM and CDR2 is ANQGSEA. V gene TRBV29-1 combines with J gene TRBJ2-7, with D possibly being TRBD2 (7 bases). Sequencing was done on a sample of cord blood. This clonotype was sampled from a newborn girl in good health. CDR3 nucleotide sequence: TGCAGCGTTGAGGGCGGGGGCGGCTACGAGCAGTACTTC. This translates into CSVEGGGGYEQYF.